These 14 T cell receptor beta chains were all obtained from the same sample, sequenced in a study of beta chain features in type 1 diabetes. Whole-study findings and limits: There was a moderate but significant shortening of TCRB CDR3s in all four CD4+ subsets of Type 1 diabetes patients.

Their recognized antigens are unknown. The isolated RNA, all of it, was reverse transcribed, so expressed TCRB transcripts were what got sequenced. The assay was immunoSEQ multiplex PCR, and TCRdb's table has in-frame clones only and misses some. The sample carries tens of thousands of clones, 55% to 70% recorded once. Sample: stem cell memory CD4+ T cells from blood. The receptors here all came from a middle-aged woman with type 1 diabetes.

The chain links TRBV19 to TRBJ2-2; D might be TRBD2 (5 bases). Trimming stripped 6 bases from V and 1 base from J, with 9 bases between. In germline, CDR1 is LNHDA, CDR2 SQIVND (reference sequence). This CDR3 spans 14 amino acids. The CDR3 reads CASRESGNTGELFF. As DNA, the CDR3 is TGTGCCAGTAGAGAGAGCGGGAACACCGGGGAGCTGTTTTTT.

Notes on this clone: One end of the junction is discordant with germline, which a read error may explain. J is TRBJ1-1 and V is TRBV15; D possibly corresponds to TRBD1 (5 bases). Germline CDR1 LNHNV, CDR2 YYDKDF (reference sequence). The CDR3 length is 15 residues. CDR3 residues: CATIRGAGKNTEAFF. For the CDR3, the DNA is TGTGCCACCATCAGAGGGGCGGGGAAGAACACTGAAGCTTTCTTT.

J is TRBJ2-7 and V is TRBV18; possible D gene TRBD1, 6 bases. There are 14 residues in the CDR3. V lost 3 bases to trimming and J lost 0 bases, with 9 bases between them. Per germline, CDR1 KGHSH and CDR2 LQKENI. The CDR3: CASSPDRSSYEQYF. The CDR3, as DNA: TGTGCCAGCTCACCCGACAGGAGCTCCTACGAGCAGTACTTC.

The chain combines TRBV7-2 with TRBJ2-5; 10 bases are shared with TRBD2. Germline V gene lookup returns CDR1 SGHTA and CDR2 FQGNSA. The V and J ends lost 5 bases and 4 bases, in that order; junction bases with no gene match: 10. This CDR3 contains 16 residues. The CDR3 coding sequence is TGTGCCAGCAGCCCATCTAGGCTAGCGGGAGCAGAGACCCAGTACTTC. Translated: CASSPSRLAGAETQYF.

This CDR3 is CASGTLNTEAFF. Here the CDR3 DNA reads TGTGCCAGTGGGACATTGAACACTGAAGCTTTCTTT. The V call is TRBV19, the J call TRBJ1-1; D perhaps matches TRBD1 (6 bases). The V and J ends lost 8 bases and 0 bases respectively, with 7 bases between them. CDR3 length: 12 residues. Germline lookup yields CDR1 LNHDA and CDR2 SQIVND (reference sequence).

The CDR3 DNA is TGTGCCAGCAGCCCTCCCGATCAGCCCCAGCATTTT. Its translation: CASSPPDQPQHF. This chain uses TRBV7-3 with TRBJ1-5; D call uncertain. The CDR3 runs 12 residues. Germline loops: CDR1 SGHTA, CDR2 FQGTGA. The germline V and J ends were trimmed by 5 bases and 5 bases, with 7 bases remaining between them.

CDR3 region: CASSSLAGDETQYF. CDR3 sequence (DNA): TGTGCCAGCAGTTCTCTGGCGGGGGACGAGACCCAGTACTTC. The V call is TRBV7-9, the J call TRBJ2-5; TRBD2 matches at 7 bases. From germline, CDR1 is SEHNR and CDR2 FQNEAQ (reference sequence). Losses at the gene ends were 6 bases for V and 5 bases for J; bases not matched to a gene: 9. The CDR3 contains 14 residues.

This clone was counted a few times. The genes are TRBV7-8 and TRBJ2-5; maybe TRBD2 (5 bases). The CDR3 spans 15 residues. V was cut by 5 bases and J by 4 bases, with 17 bases left in between. CDR1 is SGHVS and CDR2 is FQNEAQ in the germline V gene. CDR3 residues: CASSPGGHAGETQYF. The CDR3 coding sequence is TGTGCCAGCAGCCCCGGCGGGCATGCGGGAGAGACCCAGTACTTC.

This chain uses TRBV28 with TRBJ2-1, with 11 bases fitting TRBD1. The CDR3 loop spans 16 amino acids. Germline V gives CDR1 MDHEN, CDR2 SYDVKM. The trim removed 8 bases at V and 5 bases at J, leaving 11 bases unmatched. The CDR3: CASARPPGQGDNEQFF. DNA for the CDR3: TGTGCCAGCGCCCGGCCCCCGGGACAGGGGGACAATGAGCAGTTCTTC.

The CDR3 spells CASSLGGTNYEQYF. Here the CDR3 DNA reads TGCGCCAGCAGCTTGGGGGGGACAAACTACGAGCAGTACTTC. This chain links TRBV5-1 with TRBJ2-7, with a tentative D call TRBD1 (6 bases). Germline V gene lookup returns CDR1 SGHRS and CDR2 YFSETQ. Trimming stripped 0 bases from V and 3 bases from J, with 10 bases between. The CDR3 is made up of 14 amino acids.

This sequence joins TRBV7-2 and TRBJ2-5, with TRBD1 as a possible D gene (5 bases). TRBJ2-7 explains the end of the DNA better; the J call may be wrong. The CDR3 sequence is 15 residues long. Germline values: CDR1 SGHTA, CDR2 FQGNSA. The CDR3 spells CASSTTGTDPYEQYF. The CDR3 DNA sequence: TGTGCCAGCAGCACCACAGGAACAGACCCCTACGAGCAGTACTTC.

This clone was detected only a few times. The chain employs TRBV28 and TRBJ1-4, with D unresolved. The V gene lost 2 bases and the J gene lost 4 bases, with 5 bases spanning the gap. The length of the CDR3 is 13 residues. Germline V CDR1 and CDR2: MDHEN, SYDVKM. In nucleotides, the CDR3 is TGTGCCAGCAGTTTAGGGAGTAATGAAAAACTGTTTTTT. Its protein product is CASSLGSNEKLFF. The full variable domain, with the rest looked up from reference TRBV28 and TRBJ1-4, is DVKVTQSSRYLVKRTGEKVFLECVQDMDHENMFWYRQDPGLGLRLIYFSYDVKMKEKGDIPEGYSVSREKKERFSLILESASTNQTSMYLCASSLGSNEKLFFGSGTQLSVL.

This chain links TRBV7-9 with TRBJ1-2; D is possibly TRBD1 (5 bases). V gave up 5 bases and J gave up 2 bases, with 12 bases separating them. This CDR3 spans 14 amino acids. Germline CDR1 SEHNR, CDR2 FQNEAQ (reference sequence). In DNA, the CDR3 is TGTGCCAGCAGCACCCAGACAGAAAACTATGGCTACACCTTC. Its protein is CASSTQTENYGYTF.

This clone appeared a single time. V is TRBV7-2 and J is TRBJ2-2; D is perhaps TRBD1 (6 bases). The ends were cut back, 5 bases at V and 5 bases at J, with 21 bases in the middle. This CDR3 spans 17 amino acids. Looked up from germline, CDR1 is SGHTA and CDR2 is FQGNSA. The CDR3 spells CASSPDRRWEKTGELFF. The CDR3, as DNA: TGTGCCAGCAGCCCCGACAGGCGGTGGGAGAAAACCGGGGAGCTGTTTTTT.